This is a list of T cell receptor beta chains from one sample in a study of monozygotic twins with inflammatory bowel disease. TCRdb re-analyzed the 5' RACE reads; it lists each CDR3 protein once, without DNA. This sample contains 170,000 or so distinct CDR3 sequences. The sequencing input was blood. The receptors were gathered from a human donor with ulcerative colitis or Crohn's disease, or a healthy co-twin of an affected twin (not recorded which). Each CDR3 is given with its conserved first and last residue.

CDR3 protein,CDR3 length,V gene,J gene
CASSTWGGVNTGELFF,16,TRBV7-2,TRBJ2-2
CSVEGTSGKYEQYF,14,TRBV29-1,TRBJ2-7
CSARPSGLGDTQYF,14,TRBV20-1,TRBJ2-3
CASSLFAGSGGYTF,14,TRBV27,TRBJ1-2
CASSPADQPQHF,12,TRBV18,TRBJ1-5
CASSPPSGTEAFF,13,TRBV18,TRBJ1-1
CASSLGTGEEQYF,13,TRBV5-4,TRBJ2-7
CATSRDLVWEREYTNTGELFF,21,TRBV15,TRBJ2-2
CASSPWDREVVNTEAFF,17,TRBV5-5,TRBJ1-1
CASIREINQPQHF,13,TRBV2,TRBJ1-5
CASSPWYSEAFF,12,TRBV12-3/TRBV12-4,TRBJ1-1
CASSFLRGARTDTQYF,16,TRBV7-2,TRBJ2-3
CASSLEGRHTDTQYF,15,TRBV7-3,TRBJ2-3
CASSISGNSYNEQFF,15,TRBV19,TRBJ2-1
CATSRAQGIDEQFF,14,TRBV15,TRBJ2-1
CASTLPGRSGANVLTF,16,TRBV5-5,TRBJ2-6
CASSTLTGGGTDTQYF,16,TRBV7-9,TRBJ2-3
CASSLLGDEQYF,12,TRBV7-9,TRBJ2-7
CASSEGGGGPSNQPQHF,17,TRBV2,TRBJ1-5
CASSPGGTGEAFF,13,TRBV7-2,TRBJ1-1
CSAPRGQNTEAFF,13,TRBV20-1,TRBJ1-1
CASSVRTAYGYTF,13,TRBV5-1,TRBJ1-2
CASSTGTMNTEAFF,14,TRBV19,TRBJ1-1
CASSLETGVNQPQHF,15,TRBV5-1,TRBJ1-5
CTSSFRPLYEQYF,13,TRBV5-5,TRBJ2-7
CASSVSLQGLNTEAFF,16,TRBV6-1,TRBJ1-1
CASSLGVDTEAFF,13,TRBV11-2,TRBJ1-1
CASSPLDRGEWEQYF,15,TRBV28,TRBJ2-7
CASSFTRVAGERGEQYF,17,TRBV27,TRBJ2-7
CASSSRTSGGAYNEQFF,17,TRBV5-1,TRBJ2-1
CASSAAGGRETQYF,14,TRBV10-2,TRBJ2-5
CSVGLKQGAVGEQYF,15,TRBV29-1,TRBJ2-7
CASSLRTGGNYGYTF,15,TRBV7-2,TRBJ1-2
CASSLSTRGSEQYF,14,TRBV5-1,TRBJ2-7
CASSLVPGRTEAFF,14,TRBV7-6,TRBJ1-1
CASSPAGQGNIQYF,14,TRBV5-5,TRBJ2-4
CASSLRVGGSMSSGANVLTF,20,TRBV27,TRBJ2-6
CASSFSDYHTQYF,13,TRBV7-9,TRBJ2-3
CSARGPTGFGNEQYF,15,TRBV20-1,TRBJ2-7
CSAPKRSSYNEQFF,14,TRBV20-1,TRBJ2-1
CASSSEGREAFF,12,TRBV28,TRBJ1-1
CASSTRTPGTDTQYF,15,TRBV7-2,TRBJ2-3
CASSDRVNYEQYF,13,TRBV6-5,TRBJ2-7
CASSQDLPTGSLSGELFF,18,TRBV4-1,TRBJ2-2
CSASSTSNQPQHF,13,TRBV20-1,TRBJ1-5
CASSFRTAPLAKNIQYF,17,TRBV28,TRBJ2-4
CASSEAFLGTEAFF,14,TRBV2,TRBJ1-1
CASSFSDTTNYGYTF,15,TRBV5-5,TRBJ1-2
CASSLGVGTDTQYF,14,TRBV7-2,TRBJ2-3
CASSLVAERTDTQYF,15,TRBV5-1,TRBJ2-3
CASSYSTGLDGYTF,14,TRBV18,TRBJ1-2
CASSSTGTGIYEQYF,15,TRBV5-1,TRBJ2-7
CSVWHYNEQFF,11,TRBV29-1,TRBJ2-1